The 18 T cell receptor beta chains below all came from one sample that was sequenced in a study of T cell responses to AZD1222 COVID-19 vaccine. Some clones are missing from TCRdb's copy, which holds only in-frame ones; the method was immunoSEQ multiplex PCR. The sample records around 58,000 clones, around 89% being singletons. The sample was peripheral blood, taken 28 days after the second AZD1222 dose. The source of these receptors is an adult who received the AZD1222 COVID-19 vaccine.

The chain combines TRBV30 with TRBJ1-3; 8 bases agree with TRBD1. After removal of 2 bases from V and 1 base from J, the junction contained 10 bases not matched to a gene. The CDR3 consists of 17 residues. Germline V lookup: CDR1 GTSNPN, CDR2 SVGIG (reference sequence). Here the CDR3 reads CAWSLRTGSLSGNTIYF. The CDR3 region has the DNA TGTGCCTGGAGTCTTCGGACAGGGTCCCTATCTGGAAACACCATATATTTT.

The rearrangement uses TRBV6-5 and TRBJ2-7; D not certain. The germline V and J ends were trimmed by 2 bases and 2 bases, with 13 bases remaining between them. In germline, CDR1 is MNHEY, CDR2 SVGAGI. The CDR3 is 15 residues long. The CDR3 here is CASSYTNNPPYEQYF. CDR3 nucleotides: TGTGCCAGCAGTTACACCAACAATCCCCCCTACGAGCAGTACTTC.

This chain links TRBV24-1 with TRBJ2-3; 12 bases fit TRBD2. The CDR3 runs 18 residues. Looked up from germline, CDR1 is KGHDR and CDR2 is SFDVKD. The junction had 7 bases not matched to a gene; V was cut back by 2 bases and J by 2 bases. CDR3 sequence reads: CATSDSLGLAGLTDTQYF. CDR3 sequence (DNA): TGTGCCACCAGTGATTCCCTGGGACTAGCGGGCCTCACAGATACGCAGTATTTT.

The chain carries TRBV6-5 and TRBJ1-2, with 9 bases lining up with TRBD1. The CDR3 covers 15 residues. Germline trimming cut 5 bases from V and 7 bases from J; bases unmatched to any gene: 11. Germline V gene lookup returns CDR1 MNHEY and CDR2 SVGAGI. The CDR3 is CASSRRTGALAGYTF. CDR3 nucleotide sequence: TGTGCCAGCAGTCGACGGACAGGGGCGTTGGCTGGCTACACCTTC.

CDR3 amino acids: CASSLRQVPNSPLHF. The CDR3 region has the DNA TGTGCCAGCAGCTTACGACAGGTCCCAAATTCACCCCTCCACTTT. This sequence joins TRBV5-4 and TRBJ1-6; possibly TRBD1 for D (6 bases). The germline V and J ends were trimmed by 2 bases and 7 bases, with 13 bases remaining between them. The germline V gene encodes CDR1 SGHNT and CDR2 YYREEE (reference sequence). This CDR3 comprises 15 residues.

V usage is TRBV28 and J usage is TRBJ2-1; no clear D gene. This CDR3 contains 12 residues. Germline CDR1 and CDR2: MDHEN and SYDVKM. V lost 7 bases to trimming and J lost 9 bases, with 13 bases between them. The CDR3 is CASTKGVGEQFF. The DNA of the CDR3 is TGTGCCAGCACCAAAGGAGTGGGTGAGCAGTTCTTC. Full variable domain (remainder filled in from reference TRBV28 and TRBJ2-1): DVKVTQSSRYLVKRTGEKVFLECVQDMDHENMFWYRQDPGLGLRLIYFSYDVKMKEKGDIPEGYSVSREKKERFSLILESASTNQTSMYLCASTKGVGEQFFGPGTRLTVL.

V and J are TRBV28 and TRBJ1-2; tentative D call: TRBD1 (6 bases). The V and J ends lost 6 bases and 1 base respectively, with 21 bases between them. CDR1 and CDR2 from the germline V gene are MDHEN and SYDVKM. The CDR3 is 17 amino acids. CDR3 DNA: TGTGCCAGCAGCGTAGGGACATCATCACTGGGTAACTATGGCTACACCTTC. It yields the protein CASSVGTSSLGNYGYTF.

This clone appeared a single time. DNA of the CDR3: TGTGCCACCAGCATGGCAGGGCGACAGCCCCAGCATTTT. Amino acids: CATSMAGRQPQHF. The chain combines TRBV15 with TRBJ1-5; a weak D match, TRBD1 (5 bases). The CDR3 has 13 residues. Germline V gene lookup returns CDR1 LNHNV and CDR2 YYDKDF (reference sequence). Trimming left V 4 bases short and J 7 bases short, with 11 bases between. The variable domain in full, completed from reference TRBV15 and TRBJ1-5, reads DAMVIQNPRYQVTQFGKPVTLSCSQTLNHNVMYWYQQKSSQAPKLLFHYYDKDFNNEADTPDNFQSRRPNTSFCFLDIRSPGLGDTAMYLCATSMAGRQPQHFGDGTRLSIL.

The V gene is TRBV28, the J gene TRBJ1-2, with a possible D match to TRBD1 (6 bases). The CDR3 consists of 14 residues. V dropped 6 bases and J dropped 4 bases, with 15 bases sitting between them. Germline V CDR1 and CDR2: MDHEN, SYDVKM. The CDR3 protein is CASSLGGRSYGYTF. CDR3 sequence (DNA): TGTGCCAGCAGCCTCGGGGGGCGCAGCTATGGCTACACCTTC.

V and J are TRBV5-1 and TRBJ2-3; D unclear. The CDR3 is 12 amino acids. Trimming cost V 3 bases and J 2 bases, with 4 bases left between them. Germline CDR1 is SGHRS and CDR2 is YFSETQ. This chain's CDR3 is CASSSNTDTQYF. The CDR3, as DNA: TGCGCCAGCAGCTCGAACACAGATACGCAGTATTTT.

J is TRBJ2-1 and V is TRBV7-2; D may be TRBD2 (5 bases). This CDR3 region has 12 residues. V was trimmed by 4 bases and J by 12 bases, leaving 13 bases between them. Germline loops: CDR1 SGHTA, CDR2 FQGNSA. The CDR3 coding sequence is TGTGCCAGCAGCTCGAATAGCGTTGGGCAGTTCTTC. The encoded protein is CASSSNSVGQFF. The variable domain in full, with the rest retrieved from reference TRBV7-2 and TRBJ2-1, is GAGVSQSPSNKVTEKGKDVELRCDPISGHTALYWYRQSLGQGLEFLIYFQGNSAPDKSGLPSDRFSAERTGGSVSTLTIQRTQQEDSAVYLCASSSNSVGQFFGPGTRLTVL.

This chain joins TRBV30 and TRBJ1-4, with a weak D call TRBD1 (5 bases). CDR3 length: 15 amino acids. Per germline, CDR1 GTSNPN and CDR2 SVGIG (reference sequence). V was shortened by 3 bases and J by 5 bases, with 16 bases between the two germline ends. In DNA form, the CDR3 reads TGTGCCTGGAGCGGCCCTCAGACAGTGAATGAAAAACTGTTTTTT. It translates to CAWSGPQTVNEKLFF.

The rearrangement links TRBV4-2 to TRBJ1-4; D uncertain. This CDR3 is built from 15 residues. The germline gives CDR1 LGHNA, CDR2 YNFKEQ. V was clipped by 1 base and J by 5 bases, with 11 bases between them. This CDR3 reads CASSQVARENEKLFF. CDR3 DNA sequence: TGTGCCAGCAGCCAAGTGGCACGGGAGAATGAAAAACTGTTTTTT.

The chain joins TRBV7-3 to TRBJ1-5; D perhaps matches TRBD1 (5 bases). Germline V gives CDR1 SGHTA, CDR2 FQGTGA. CDR3 length: 13 residues. V was cut by 4 bases and J by 7 bases, with 11 bases left in between. CDR3 amino acids: CASSSGTGQPQHF. CDR3 in DNA: TGTGCCAGCAGCTCAGGGACGGGCCAGCCCCAGCATTTT.

J is TRBJ2-1 and V is TRBV6-5; TRBD2 matches at 9 bases. Unmatched junction bases numbered 4, after V lost 5 bases and J lost 5 bases. The CDR3 contains 14 residues. Looked up from germline, CDR1 is MNHEY and CDR2 is SVGAGI. The CDR3 region has the DNA TGTGCCAGCAGTCTAGCGGGACCTAACAATGAGCAGTTCTTC. Amino acid sequence: CASSLAGPNNEQFF.

The CDR3 region has the DNA TGTGCCTGGAGTGTTGGACAGGTTAATCAGCCCCAGCATTTT. This codes for CAWSVGQVNQPQHF. The chain couples TRBV30 to TRBJ1-5; TRBD1 agrees at 7 bases. There are 14 residues in the CDR3. J gave up 4 bases and V 0 bases, and 3 bases lay outside the gene matches. From germline, CDR1 is GTSNPN and CDR2 SVGIG (reference sequence).

The rearrangement uses TRBV24-1 and TRBJ1-5; D is possibly TRBD1 (5 bases). The germline V gene has CDR1 KGHDR and CDR2 SFDVKD. Trimming cost V 3 bases and J 1 base, with 12 bases left between them. The CDR3 has 16 amino acids. CDR3 residues: CATSDGGYGSNQPQHF. The DNA for the CDR3 is TGTGCCACCAGTGATGGGGGGTACGGGAGCAATCAGCCCCAGCATTTT.

This clone was seen more than once but under ten times. This chain joins TRBV6-4 and TRBJ1-1; TRBD1 matches 8 bases. V was pared by 5 bases and J by 2 bases, with 4 bases of the junction left unmatched. Germline-derived CDR1 and CDR2 are MRHNA and SNTAGT. This CDR3 has 14 amino acids. CDR3 sequence: CASSSTGANTEAFF. CDR3 nucleotide sequence: TGTGCCAGCAGTTCGACAGGGGCAAACACTGAAGCTTTCTTT.